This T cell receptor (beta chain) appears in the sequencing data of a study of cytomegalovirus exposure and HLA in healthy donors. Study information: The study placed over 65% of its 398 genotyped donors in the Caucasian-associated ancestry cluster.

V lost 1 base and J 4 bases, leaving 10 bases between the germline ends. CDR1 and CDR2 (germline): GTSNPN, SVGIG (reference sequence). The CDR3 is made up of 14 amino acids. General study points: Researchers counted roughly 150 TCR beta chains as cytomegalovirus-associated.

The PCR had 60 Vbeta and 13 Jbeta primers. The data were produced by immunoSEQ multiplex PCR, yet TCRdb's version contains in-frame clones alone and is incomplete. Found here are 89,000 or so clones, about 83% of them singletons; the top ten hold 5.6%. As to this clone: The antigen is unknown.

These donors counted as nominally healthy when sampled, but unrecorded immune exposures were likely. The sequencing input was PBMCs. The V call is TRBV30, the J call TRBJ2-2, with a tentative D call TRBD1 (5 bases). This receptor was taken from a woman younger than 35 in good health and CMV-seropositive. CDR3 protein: CAWSGARGTGELFF. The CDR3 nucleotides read TGTGCCTGGAGTGGGGCAAGGGGCACCGGGGAGCTGTTTTTT.